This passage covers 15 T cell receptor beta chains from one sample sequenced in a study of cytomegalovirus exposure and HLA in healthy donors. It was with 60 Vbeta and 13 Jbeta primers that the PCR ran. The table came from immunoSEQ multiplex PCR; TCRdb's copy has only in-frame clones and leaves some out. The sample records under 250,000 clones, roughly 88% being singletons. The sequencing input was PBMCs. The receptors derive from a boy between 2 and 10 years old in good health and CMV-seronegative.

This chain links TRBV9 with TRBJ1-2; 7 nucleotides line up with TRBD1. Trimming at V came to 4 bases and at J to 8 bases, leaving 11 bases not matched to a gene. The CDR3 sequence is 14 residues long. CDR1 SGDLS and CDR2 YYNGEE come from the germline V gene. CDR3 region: CASSPSLTGRGYTF. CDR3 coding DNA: TGTGCCAGCAGCCCATCTTTGACAGGGAGGGGCTACACCTTC. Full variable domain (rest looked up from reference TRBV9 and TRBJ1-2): DSGVTQTPKHLITATGQRVTLRCSPRSGDLSVYWYQQSLDQGLQFLIQYYNGEERAKGNILERFSAQQFPDLHSELNLSSLELGDSALYFCASSPSLTGRGYTFGSGTRLTVV.

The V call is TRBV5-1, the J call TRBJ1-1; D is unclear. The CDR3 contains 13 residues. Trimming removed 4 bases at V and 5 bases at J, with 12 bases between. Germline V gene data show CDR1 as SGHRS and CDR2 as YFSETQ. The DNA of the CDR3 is TGCGCCAGCAGCCAATTCCCATCAACTGAAGCTTTCTTT. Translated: CASSQFPSTEAFF.

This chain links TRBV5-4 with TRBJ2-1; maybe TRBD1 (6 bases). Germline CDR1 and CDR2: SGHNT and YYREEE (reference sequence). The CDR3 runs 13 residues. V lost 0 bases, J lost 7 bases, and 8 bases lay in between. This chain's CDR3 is CASSLDRVNEQFF. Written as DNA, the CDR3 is TGTGCCAGCAGCTTGGACAGGGTAAATGAGCAGTTCTTC.

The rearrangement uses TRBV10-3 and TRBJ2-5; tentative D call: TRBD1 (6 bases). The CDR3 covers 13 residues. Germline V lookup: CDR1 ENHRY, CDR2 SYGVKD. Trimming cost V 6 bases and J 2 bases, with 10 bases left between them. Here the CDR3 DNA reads TGTGCCATCAGCCACAGGGATCAAGAGACCCAGTACTTC. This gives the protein CAISHRDQETQYF.

CDR3 sequence reads: CASSHGTPAQFF. CDR3 DNA sequence: TGTGCCAGTAGTCACGGGACTCCCGCGCAGTTCTTC. The chain uses TRBV19 and TRBJ2-1; D might be TRBD2 (6 bases). CDR1 LNHDA and CDR2 SQIVND come from the germline V gene (reference sequence). Trimming pared 5 bases from V and 12 bases from J, leaving 14 bases between. The CDR3 length is 12 residues.

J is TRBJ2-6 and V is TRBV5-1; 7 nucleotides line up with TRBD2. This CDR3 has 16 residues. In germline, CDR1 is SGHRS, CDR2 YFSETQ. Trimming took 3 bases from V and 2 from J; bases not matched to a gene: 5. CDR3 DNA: TGCGCCAGCAGCTCCAGCGGGGACCCTGGGGCCAACGTCCTGACTTTC. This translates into CASSSSGDPGANVLTF.

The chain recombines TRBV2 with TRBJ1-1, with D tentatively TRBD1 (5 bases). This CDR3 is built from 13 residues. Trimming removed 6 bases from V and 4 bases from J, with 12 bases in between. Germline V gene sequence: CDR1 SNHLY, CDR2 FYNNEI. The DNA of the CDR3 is TGTGCCAGCAGCCAGGGCGAAGGCACTGAAGCTTTCTTT. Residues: CASSQGEGTEAFF.

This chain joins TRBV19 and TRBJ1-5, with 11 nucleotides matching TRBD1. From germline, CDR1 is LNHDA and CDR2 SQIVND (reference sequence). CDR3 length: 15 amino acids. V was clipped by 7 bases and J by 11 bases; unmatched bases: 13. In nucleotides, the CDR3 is TGTGCCAGTAATCGGGACAGGGGGGTGGCTTCGGCCCAGCATTTT. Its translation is CASNRDRGVASAQHF. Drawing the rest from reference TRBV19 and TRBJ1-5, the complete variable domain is DGGITQSPKYLFRKEGQNVTLSCEQNLNHDAMYWYRQDPGQGLRLIYYSQIVNDFQKGDIAEGYSVSREKKESFPLTVTSAQKNPTAFYLCASNRDRGVASAQHFGDGTRLSIL.

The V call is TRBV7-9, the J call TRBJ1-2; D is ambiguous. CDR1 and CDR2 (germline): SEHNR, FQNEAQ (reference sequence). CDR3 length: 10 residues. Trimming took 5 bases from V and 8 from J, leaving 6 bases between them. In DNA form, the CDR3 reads TGTGCCAGCAGCCCCCAAGGCTACACCTTC. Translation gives CASSPQGYTF. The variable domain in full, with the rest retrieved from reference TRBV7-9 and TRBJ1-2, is DTGVSQNPRHKITKRGQNVTFRCDPISEHNRLYWYRQTLGQGPEFLTYFQNEAQLEKSRLLSDRFSAERPKGSFSTLEIQRTEQGDSAMYLCASSPQGYTFGSGTRLTVV.

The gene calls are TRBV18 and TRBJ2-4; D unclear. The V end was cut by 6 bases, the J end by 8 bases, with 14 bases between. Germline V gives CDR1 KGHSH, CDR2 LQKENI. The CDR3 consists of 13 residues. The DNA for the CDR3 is TGTGCCAGCTCTGGCCCCGAATCAGACATTCAGTACTTC. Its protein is CASSGPESDIQYF. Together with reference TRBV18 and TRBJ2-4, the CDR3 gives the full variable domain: NAGVMQNPRHLVRRRGQEARLRCSPMKGHSHVYWYRQLPEEGLKFMVYLQKENIIDESGMPKERFSAEFPKEGPSILRIQQVVRGDSAAYFCASSGPESDIQYFGAGTRLSVL.

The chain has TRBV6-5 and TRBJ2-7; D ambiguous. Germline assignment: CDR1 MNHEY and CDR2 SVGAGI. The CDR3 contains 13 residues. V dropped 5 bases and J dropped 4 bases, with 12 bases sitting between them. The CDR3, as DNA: TGTGCCAGCAGTAACCTCCCCGGTTACGAGCAGTACTTC. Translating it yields CASSNLPGYEQYF.

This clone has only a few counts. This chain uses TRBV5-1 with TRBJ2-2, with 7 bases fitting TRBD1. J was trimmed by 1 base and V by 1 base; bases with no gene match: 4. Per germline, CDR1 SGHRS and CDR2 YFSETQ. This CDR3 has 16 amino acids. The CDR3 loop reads CASSLKRDRNTGELFF. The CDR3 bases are TGCGCCAGCAGCTTGAAGAGGGACAGGAACACCGGGGAGCTGTTTTTT. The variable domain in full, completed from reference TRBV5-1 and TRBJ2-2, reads KAGVTQTPRYLIKTRGQQVTLSCSPISGHRSVSWYQQTPGQGLQFLFEYFSETQRNKGNFPGRFSGRQFSNSRSEMNVSTLELGDSALYLCASSLKRDRNTGELFFGEGSRLTVL.

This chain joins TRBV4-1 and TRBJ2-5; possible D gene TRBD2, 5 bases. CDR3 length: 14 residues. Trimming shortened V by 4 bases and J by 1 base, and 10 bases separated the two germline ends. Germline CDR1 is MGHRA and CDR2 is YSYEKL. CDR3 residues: CASSPPTSQETQYF. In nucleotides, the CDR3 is TGCGCCAGCAGCCCACCTACTAGCCAAGAGACCCAGTACTTC.

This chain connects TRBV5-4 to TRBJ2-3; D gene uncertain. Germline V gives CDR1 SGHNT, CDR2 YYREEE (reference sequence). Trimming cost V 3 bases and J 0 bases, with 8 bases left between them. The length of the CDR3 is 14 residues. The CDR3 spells CASSSSSSTDTQYF. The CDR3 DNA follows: TGTGCCAGCAGCTCCTCGAGCAGCACAGATACGCAGTATTTT.

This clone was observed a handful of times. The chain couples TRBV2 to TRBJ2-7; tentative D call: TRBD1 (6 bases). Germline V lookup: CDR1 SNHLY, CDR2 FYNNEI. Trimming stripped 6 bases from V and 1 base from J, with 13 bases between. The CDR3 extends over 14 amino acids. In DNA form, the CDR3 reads TGTGCCAGCAGCCCCTCAGGGGTTTCCTACGAGCAGTACTTC. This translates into CASSPSGVSYEQYF.